These T cell receptor beta chains were read from a single sample in a study of T-cell memory formation after mild COVID-19. From the 5' RACE reads, TCRdb called clonotypes with MiXCR, one entry per CDR3 protein. This sample yields approximately 300,000 distinct CDR3 sequences, of which about a sixth are seen a single time; 22% belongs to the top ten. The specimen was PBMCs or a T cell subset sorted from them (not recorded which). These receptors were taken from a man younger than 30 who had mild COVID-19 (a few samples of this study predate the infection). Cell type and time point are not known. Each CDR3 is given with its conserved first and last residue. D genes are given only for firm matches. Clone size is given for some rows only: seen once, a few or many times, or a class if the clone is expanded.

clone_size,j_call,v_call,d_call,cdr3_aa,cdr3_nt
few,TRBJ2-2,TRBV5-1,.,CASSFDTHTGELFF,TGCGCCAGCAGCTTTGACACGCACACCGGGGAGCTGTTTTTT
.,TRBJ1-2,TRBV14,TRBD1,CASSQLTGGYYGYTF,TGTGCCAGCAGCCAACTGACAGGGGGGTACTATGGCTACACCTTC
many,TRBJ2-5,TRBV7-8,TRBD2,CASSPRSASGGALQETQYF,TGTGCCAGCAGCCCAAGATCCGCTAGCGGGGGGGCTCTCCAAGAGACCCAGTACTTC
many,TRBJ2-5,TRBV6-1,TRBD2,CASSEAIGSGEETQYF,TGTGCCAGCAGTGAAGCGATCGGTAGCGGGGAAGAGACCCAGTACTTC
.,TRBJ2-1,TRBV7-9,.,CASSLGTPLNEQFF,TGTGCCAGCAGCTTGGGGACACCGCTAAATGAGCAGTTCTTC
.,TRBJ1-1,TRBV29-1,.,CSALKLSNTEAFF,TGCAGCGCCCTGAAACTTTCGAACACTGAAGCTTTCTTT
.,TRBJ2-3,TRBV5-1,TRBD2,CASSLGSGGYTDTQYF,TGCGCCAGCAGCTTGGGAAGCGGGGGTTACACAGATACGCAGTATTTT
few,TRBJ1-1,TRBV29-1,.,CSVAYRERTEAFF,TGCAGCGTTGCCTACAGGGAGAGGACTGAAGCTTTCTTT
many,TRBJ2-3,TRBV5-1,.,CASSLTDTSTDTQYF,TGCGCCAGCAGCCTGACAGATACTAGCACAGATACGCAGTATTTT
few,TRBJ2-7,TRBV9,.,CASSVGGPLYEQYF,TGTGCCAGCAGCGTAGGTGGGCCCCTCTACGAGCAGTACTTC
few,TRBJ2-3,TRBV4-2,TRBD2,CASSQGWRGETDTQYF,TGTGCCAGCAGCCAAGGGTGGCGGGGGGAAACAGATACGCAGTATTTT
many,TRBJ2-1,TRBV20-1,TRBD2,CSADDPGLADNEQFF,TGCAGTGCTGATGATCCGGGACTAGCAGACAATGAGCAGTTCTTC
few,TRBJ2-2,TRBV12-3/TRBV12-4,TRBD2,CASTLFPRLAGHTGELFF,TGTGCCAGCACTCTTTTCCCCAGACTAGCGGGACACACCGGGGAGCTGTTTTTT
.,TRBJ1-2,TRBV5-1,.,CASSLGPGDNGYTF,TGCGCCAGCAGCTTGGGTCCCGGGGACAATGGCTACACCTTC
.,TRBJ2-2,TRBV5-1,TRBD2,CASSSYGVVAGSTGELFF,TGCGCCAGCAGCTCGTATGGGGTTGTAGCGGGGTCCACCGGGGAGCTGTTTTTT
few,TRBJ1-6,TRBV25-1,TRBD1,CASRDRGGYNSPLHF,TGTGCCAGCAGGGACAGGGGGGGCTATAATTCACCCCTCCACTTT
many,TRBJ1-1,TRBV6-6,TRBD1,CASSYQGAWEAFF,TGTGCCAGCAGTTACCAGGGGGCTTGGGAAGCTTTCTTT
many,TRBJ1-1,TRBV3-1,.,CASSQGLGLNTEAFF,TGTGCCAGCAGCCAAGGCCTGGGGTTAAACACTGAAGCTTTCTTT
few,TRBJ1-5,TRBV7-2,.,CASNPGSMGGNQPQHF,TGTGCCAGCAACCCGGGCTCCATGGGGGGGAATCAGCCCCAGCATTTT
few,TRBJ2-1,TRBV11-2,.,CASSLVHQGGFDNEQFF,TGTGCCAGCAGCTTAGTCCATCAGGGGGGTTTTGACAATGAGCAGTTCTTC
.,TRBJ2-5,TRBV6-2/TRBV6-3,TRBD2,CASSRSGGGETQYF,TGTGCCAGCAGTCGGAGCGGGGGTGGAGAGACCCAGTACTTC
few,TRBJ1-1,TRBV18,TRBD1,CASSSKTGSNTEAFF,TGTGCCAGCTCATCGAAGACAGGGTCGAACACTGAAGCTTTCTTT
.,TRBJ1-5,TRBV7-9,.,CASGGGAQNQPQHF,TGTGCCAGCGGAGGAGGGGCTCAAAATCAGCCCCAGCATTTT
few,TRBJ1-1,TRBV5-1,.,CASSLLRPGPENTEAFF,TGCGCCAGCAGCTTGTTGAGGCCGGGACCGGAGAACACTGAAGCTTTCTTT
few,TRBJ2-1,TRBV7-2,TRBD1,CASFRDRDLNEQFF,TGTGCCAGCTTCCGGGACAGGGACCTCAATGAGCAGTTCTTC
few,TRBJ2-1,TRBV27,TRBD2,CASSLGSSGYNEQFF,TGTGCCAGCAGTTTGGGGTCTAGCGGATACAATGAGCAGTTCTTC